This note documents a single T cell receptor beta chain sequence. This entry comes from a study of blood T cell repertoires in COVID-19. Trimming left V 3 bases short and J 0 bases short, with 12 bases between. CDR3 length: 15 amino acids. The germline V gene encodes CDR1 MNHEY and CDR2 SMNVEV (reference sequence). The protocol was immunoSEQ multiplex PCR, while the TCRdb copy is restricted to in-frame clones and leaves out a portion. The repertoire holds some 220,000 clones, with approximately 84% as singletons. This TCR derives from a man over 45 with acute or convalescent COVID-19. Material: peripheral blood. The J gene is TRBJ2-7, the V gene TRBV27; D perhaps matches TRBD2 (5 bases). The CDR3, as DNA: TGTGCCAGCAGTTTCGCGGGCCCAGGCTCCTACGAGCAGTACTTC. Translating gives CASSFAGPGSYEQYF.